This T cell receptor (beta chain) appears in the sequencing data of a study of T cells expressing NK-cell markers. Study background: Just one sequenced donor of eight was HCMV-seronegative, while seven were seropositive. Broader study findings: These same clonotypes (in a few donors) also led the CD3+CD56-NKG2C+ fraction.

Concerning this clonotype: The antigen remains undetermined.

UMIs accompanied the 5'RACE template switching by which TCR beta cDNA was made. From the 5' RACE reads, TCRdb lists one entry per CDR3 protein and no DNA. The sample spans about 460,000 distinct CDR3 sequences; the ten largest clones claim approximately 1.4%. This receptor was taken from a woman between 50 and 59 years old in good health. Sequenced material: blood T cells: a sorted CD56 or NKG2C T cell subset, CD4+ or CD8+ T cells, or bulk PBMC T cells (not recorded which).

The CDR3 loop is CASSHTRRYGYTF. This rearrangement joins TRBV3-1 to TRBJ1-2. The CDR3 has 13 residues. Germline lookup yields CDR1 LGHDT and CDR2 YNNKEL (reference sequence).